The 19 T cell receptor beta chains given below trace back to one sample, sequenced in a study of T cells after posttransplantation cyclophosphamide. TCRdb's table, derived via immunoSEQ multiplex PCR, lists solely in-frame clones and lacks some. Found here are 30,000 to 35,000 clones, no singletons; the ten largest cover 6.7%. The source material was PBMCs. These receptor sequences come from a woman aged 45-59 years in good health and a related stem cell transplant donor.

This clone was counted ten times or more. The rearrangement links TRBV18 to TRBJ1-4; the match to TRBD1 covers 7 bases. The V segment lost 2 bases and the J segment 12 bases; nucleotides outside the gene matches: 12. This CDR3 contains 15 residues. Germline CDR1 and CDR2: KGHSH and LQKENI. CDR3 nucleotide sequence: TGTGCCAGCTCACCATTTTCAGGGGGAAAGGAACAACTGTTTTTT. It specifies CASSPFSGGKEQLFF.

At least ten counts were recorded for this clone. The chain has TRBV7-3 and TRBJ2-3; D is perhaps TRBD1 (5 bases). The CDR3 has 12 residues. The germline V and J ends were trimmed by 1 base and 13 bases, with 12 bases remaining between them. The germline V gene has CDR1 SGHTA and CDR2 FQGTGA. Here the CDR3 reads CASSLNSRQKYF. In nucleotides, the CDR3 is TGTGCCAGCAGCTTAAACTCCCGACAGAAGTATTTT.

Ten or more counts support this clone. This sequence joins TRBV10-1 and TRBJ1-1, with no clear D. The CDR3 spans 15 residues. Germline V gives CDR1 WNHNN, CDR2 SYGVQD (reference sequence). V was shortened by 6 bases and J by 0 bases, with 14 bases between the two germline ends. The CDR3 spells CASSAGEGLNTEAFF. In nucleotides, the CDR3 is TGCGCCAGCAGCGCCGGTGAAGGGTTGAACACTGAAGCTTTCTTT.

Many counts were recorded for this clone. CDR3 sequence: CATLAITGELFF. The CDR3 DNA is TGTGCCACCCTAGCGATCACCGGGGAGCTGTTTTTT. The V gene is TRBV2, the J gene TRBJ2-2; tentatively, D is TRBD2 (6 bases). Trimming removed 10 bases from V and 4 bases from J, with 10 bases in between. CDR3 length: 12 amino acids. Germline V gives CDR1 SNHLY, CDR2 FYNNEI. The entire variable domain, with the rest obtained from reference TRBV2 and TRBJ2-2, is as follows: EPEVTQTPSHQVTQMGQEVILRCVPISNHLYFYWYRQILGQKVEFLVSFYNNEISEKSEIFDDQFSVERPDGSNFTLKIRSTKLEDSAMYFCATLAITGELFFGEGSRLTVL.

This clone appeared a few times. The rearrangement uses TRBV18 and TRBJ2-5, with TRBD1 matching 7 bases. The CDR3 extends over 15 amino acids. Germline CDR1 KGHSH, CDR2 LQKENI. The J segment lost 5 bases and the V segment lost 3 bases, leaving 9 bases of the junction unmatched. The CDR3 nucleotides read TGTGCCAGCTCACCTGCACAGGGGACAAGGGAGACCCAGTACTTC. Translating it yields CASSPAQGTRETQYF.

This clone was counted many times. The chain joins TRBV19 to TRBJ1-2; D perhaps matches TRBD1 (5 bases). CDR1 LNHDA and CDR2 SQIVND come from the germline V gene (reference sequence). V dropped 5 bases and J dropped 2 bases, with 9 bases sitting between them. The CDR3 has 13 amino acids. CDR3: CASSLGGNYGYTF. The CDR3 region has the DNA TGTGCCAGTAGTCTCGGGGGAAACTATGGCTACACCTTC.

This clone was picked up many times. The chain couples TRBV13 to TRBJ1-1, with 7 bases aligning to TRBD1. J was trimmed by 0 bases and V by 5 bases; bases with no gene match: 6. The CDR3 loop spans 15 amino acids. Germline values: CDR1 PRHDT, CDR2 FYEKMQ (reference sequence). CDR3 protein: CASSPGGIMNTEAFF. The CDR3 DNA reads TGTGCCAGCAGCCCAGGGGGTATCATGAACACTGAAGCTTTCTTT.

The sample holds many counts of this clone. J is TRBJ2-2 and V is TRBV6-2 or TRBV6-3, with TRBD2 matching 11 bases. The J segment lost 6 bases and the V segment lost 7 bases, leaving 7 bases of the junction unmatched. Germline V gives CDR1 MNHEY, CDR2 SVGEGT. This CDR3 has 15 amino acids. For the CDR3, the DNA is TGTGCCAGCACCTTTAGCGGGAGGGCCTCCGGGGAGCTGTTTTTT. Protein sequence: CASTFSGRASGELFF.

This clone was recorded many times. The chain employs TRBV2 and TRBJ2-6; no reliable D call. Germline V gives CDR1 SNHLY, CDR2 FYNNEI. The CDR3 is 14 amino acids. V was trimmed by 7 bases and J by 2 bases, leaving 9 bases between them. The CDR3 nucleotides read TGTGCCAGCACCAGGATCCCTGGGGCCAACGTCCTGACTTTC. As protein: CASTRIPGANVLTF.

There are many counts of this clone. The chain uses TRBV12-3 or TRBV12-4 and TRBJ1-5; 7 nucleotides agree with TRBD1. This CDR3 is 15 amino acids long. J lost 3 bases, V lost 3 bases, and 5 bases had no gene match. In DNA, the CDR3 is TGTGCCAGCAGTTTTACGACAGGGATCAATCAGCCCCAGCATTTT. Amino acids: CASSFTTGINQPQHF.

In this sample, this clone turned up many times. The rearrangement uses TRBV2 and TRBJ1-1; tentatively, D is TRBD1 (5 bases). Trimming removed 7 bases at V and 0 bases at J, with 15 bases between. Germline CDR1 is SNHLY and CDR2 is FYNNEI. There are 15 residues in the CDR3. DNA of the CDR3: TGTGCCAGCACCTCCCAGGGCGGCCTGAACACTGAAGCTTTCTTT. Encoded protein: CASTSQGGLNTEAFF.

In this sample, this clone turned up many times. V gene TRBV28 combines with J gene TRBJ2-7; D might be TRBD1 (5 bases). The CDR3 is made up of 12 amino acids. Germline CDR1 MDHEN, CDR2 SYDVKM. Trimming pared 8 bases from V and 0 bases from J, leaving 8 bases between. The CDR3 is CASGATSYEQYF. The CDR3 coding sequence is TGTGCCAGCGGGGCGACCTCCTACGAGCAGTACTTC.

This clone was counted ten times or more. The chain is built from TRBV19 and TRBJ2-7, with 9 bases that match TRBD2. J gave up 5 bases and V 10 bases, and 6 bases lay outside the gene matches. This CDR3 has 12 amino acids. Germline assignment: CDR1 LNHDA and CDR2 SQIVND (reference sequence). The CDR3 bases are TGTGCCACCTCAAGCGGGGGGAACGAGCAGTACTTC. It specifies CATSSGGNEQYF. Full variable domain (missing parts from reference TRBV19 and TRBJ2-7): DGGITQSPKYLFRKEGQNVTLSCEQNLNHDAMYWYRQDPGQGLRLIYYSQIVNDFQKGDIAEGYSVSREKKESFPLTVTSAQKNPTAFYLCATSSGGNEQYFGPGTRLTVT.

The table lists this clone with many counts. V usage is TRBV7-7 and J usage is TRBJ2-7; TRBD2 matches 9 bases. With 3 bases clipped from V and 4 bases from J, the junction kept 7 bases outside the gene matches. Germline V gene data show CDR1 as SSHAT and CDR2 as FNYEAQ (reference sequence). This CDR3 comprises 15 residues. The CDR3 DNA sequence: TGTGCCAGCAGCTTCGCTAGCGGGATTGGATACGAGCAGTACTTC. Its translation: CASSFASGIGYEQYF.

There are a few counts of this clone. V and J are TRBV5-1 and TRBJ2-6; tentative D call: TRBD1 (5 bases). Germline values: CDR1 SGHRS, CDR2 YFSETQ. V shed 4 bases and J shed 0 bases, with 11 bases lying between them. The CDR3 is 16 amino acids. The CDR3, as DNA: TGCGCCAGCAGCCGTGACAGTACCTCTGGGGCCAACGTCCTGACTTTC. The encoded protein is CASSRDSTSGANVLTF.

This clone was detected many times. The J gene is TRBJ1-1, the V gene TRBV7-8; TRBD1 is a possible D gene (5 bases). Trimming removed 1 base from V and 1 base from J, with 13 bases in between. CDR3 size: 16 residues. The germline V gene encodes CDR1 SGHVS and CDR2 FQNEAQ. CDR3 residues: CASSLEFVGENTEAFF. In DNA form, the CDR3 reads TGTGCCAGCAGCTTAGAATTCGTAGGGGAGAACACTGAAGCTTTCTTT.

Ten or more counts support this clone. This chain uses TRBV6-5 with TRBJ1-2; tentative D call: TRBD1 (6 bases). There are 15 residues in the CDR3. V dropped 5 bases and J dropped 4 bases, with 17 bases sitting between them. CDR1 and CDR2 (germline): MNHEY, SVGAGI. CDR3 DNA: TGTGCCAGCAGTCAGCAACAGGGAATAGTCTATGGCTACACCTTC. This translates into CASSQQQGIVYGYTF.

This clone appeared many times. V gene TRBV7-2 combines with J gene TRBJ2-7; a weak D match, TRBD1 (5 bases). V dropped 2 bases and J dropped 2 bases, with 10 bases sitting between them. The CDR3 has 14 residues. Germline CDR1 and CDR2: SGHTA and FQGNSA. CDR3 protein: CASSLQQATYEQYF. The CDR3 coding sequence is TGTGCCAGCAGCTTACAACAGGCCACCTACGAGCAGTACTTC.

This clone has ten or more counts. The chain uses TRBV7-9 and TRBJ2-7; 12 positions agree with TRBD2. The V and J ends lost 5 bases and 1 base, in that order; junction bases with no gene match: 3. The CDR3 runs 15 residues. The germline V gene encodes CDR1 SEHNR and CDR2 FQNEAQ (reference sequence). The CDR3 protein is CASSPGLAGSYEQYF. The CDR3 DNA is TGTGCCAGCAGCCCGGGACTAGCGGGTTCCTACGAGCAGTACTTC.